This is a list of T cell receptor beta chains from one sample in a study of blood T cell repertoires in COVID-19. Some clones are missing from TCRdb's copy, which holds only in-frame ones; the method was immunoSEQ multiplex PCR. The sample consists of 200,000 to 250,000 clones, 70% to 90% of them appearing once. The specimen was peripheral blood. Receptors were obtained from a man aged 45-65 years with COVID-19, enrolled during active disease. Both conserved end residues are part of each CDR3. D genes are given only for firm matches. Size is stated for part of the rows, as once, few or many counts, or as a class when the clone is expanded.

NA,TRBV28,TRBJ1-4,NA,TGTGCCAGCAGTTTGGAGGGCCTTAATGAAAAACTGTTTTTT,CASSLEGLNEKLFF
medium-sized,TRBV12-2,TRBJ2-3,NA,TGTGCAAGTCGCTTACCAAAGGGCAAGGACAGGGCCTACACAGATACGCAGTATTTT,CASRLPKGKDRAYTDTQYF
NA,TRBV11-3,TRBJ2-2,TRBD2,TGTGCCAGCAGCCGCGGGAGGAACACCGGGGAGCTGTTTTTT,CASSRGRNTGELFF
NA,TRBV6-5,TRBJ1-4,TRBD1,TGTGCCAGCAGTCTAAGAGGGACAGGTGGTGAAAAACTGTTTTTT,CASSLRGTGGEKLFF
once,TRBV16,TRBJ1-1,NA,TGTGCCAGCAGCGGCCCGGGACTACAGAACACTGAAGCTTTCTTT,CASSGPGLQNTEAFF
NA,TRBV7-3,TRBJ2-1,TRBD1,TGTGCCAGCAGCTTAACGGGCAGGGGGCCACAATCCAATGAGCAGTTCTTC,CASSLTGRGPQSNEQFF
NA,TRBV4-2,TRBJ1-2,NA,TGTGCCAGCAGCCAAGATTCGGCTAACTATGGCTACACCTTC,CASSQDSANYGYTF
NA,TRBV9,TRBJ1-1,NA,TGTGCCAGCAGCGAACCGGGACACTTAATGAACACTGAAGCTTTCTTT,CASSEPGHLMNTEAFF
NA,TRBV4-2,TRBJ2-7,TRBD2,TGTGCCAGCAGCCAAGAGTCGCTAGCGGGACCGATCCACGAGCAGTACTTC,CASSQESLAGPIHEQYF
once,TRBV27,TRBJ2-7,NA,TGTGCCAGCAGCCCAGACAGACCTACGAAGCAGTACTTC,CASSPDRPTKQYF
NA,TRBV7-2,TRBJ2-2,TRBD1,TGTGCCAGCACCGGGACAGGGAGGTTAGCCGGGGAGCTGTTTTTT,CASTGTGRLAGELFF
NA,TRBV29-1,TRBJ2-7,NA,TGCAGCGTAAGAACAGGAACCTACGAGCAGTACTTC,CSVRTGTYEQYF
NA,TRBV7-6,TRBJ1-1,NA,TGTGCCAGCAGCTTAAACTTACCGGGGGGGGCTACTGAAGCTTTCTTT,CASSLNLPGGATEAFF
NA,TRBV3-1/TRBV3-2,TRBJ1-2,TRBD1,TGTGCCAGCAGACCCACAGGGGTCGGTTATGGCTACACCTTC,CASRPTGVGYGYTF
NA,TRBV21-1,TRBJ1-5,NA,TGTGCCAGCAGCAAACGACGTCCAGGGGAGTATCAGCCCCAGCATTTT,CASSKRRPGEYQPQHF
once,TRBV5-1,TRBJ1-1,TRBD1,TGCGCCAGCAGCTTAGGACAGGGCGACGTCACTGAAGCTTTCTTT,CASSLGQGDVTEAFF
NA,TRBV5-1,TRBJ2-7,TRBD1,TGCGCCAGCAGCTTAGGGGACAGGGGGACTACCTACGAGCAGTACTTC,CASSLGDRGTTYEQYF
NA,TRBV28,TRBJ1-5,NA,TGTGCCAGTCGAAGGGGGTGGGATAGCAATCAGCCCCAGCATTTT,CASRRGWDSNQPQHF
NA,TRBV7-9,TRBJ2-7,NA,TGTGCCAGCAGCTTCACAGGCGTGGGGCAGTACTTC,CASSFTGVGQYF
NA,TRBV21-1,TRBJ1-5,NA,TGTGCCAGCAGCACCTACGGGACAGAGGAATATAGCAATCAGCCCCAGCATTTT,CASSTYGTEEYSNQPQHF
NA,TRBV7-8,TRBJ2-3,NA,TGTGCCAGCAGCTTAGGGACCTTAGGGGGCACAGATACGCAGTATTTT,CASSLGTLGGTDTQYF
NA,TRBV30,TRBJ1-5,NA,TGTGCCTGTAAAGATCCGGGGGACCTCAGTAATCAGCCCCAGCATTTT,CACKDPGDLSNQPQHF
NA,TRBV5-4,TRBJ2-5,TRBD2,TGTGCCAGCAGCTATATAGGACTAGCGGGGGCCCCGACCCAGTACTTC,CASSYIGLAGAPTQYF
once,TRBV6-5,TRBJ1-5,NA,TGTGCCACCACTCATAGCAATCAGCCCCAGCATTTT,CATTHSNQPQHF
NA,TRBV4-2,TRBJ2-1,TRBD2,TGTGCCAGCAGCCAAGAGATAGCGGGCCCCTACAATGAGCAGTTCTTC,CASSQEIAGPYNEQFF
NA,TRBV14,TRBJ2-7,TRBD1,TGTGCCAGCAGCCTGGGGGACAGGGTTTTGGACTTC,CASSLGDRVLDF
NA,TRBV6-1,TRBJ2-6,TRBD1,TGTGCCAGCAGTGGGGACAGGGGGCGTTTTCCTGGGGCCAACGTCCTGACTTTC,CASSGDRGRFPGANVLTF
few,TRBV28,TRBJ2-7,NA,TGTGCCAGCAGTTTATTAGGACAGAACCCCTACGAGCAGTACTTC,CASSLLGQNPYEQYF
few,TRBV6-1,TRBJ1-5,TRBD1,TGTGCCAGCAGTGAATTGGGACAGGGGGTCAATCAGCCCCAGCATTTT,CASSELGQGVNQPQHF
NA,TRBV4-1,TRBJ1-1,TRBD1,TGCGCCAGCAGCCAACACCGGGACAGCGGTCGGTTGGCTTTCTTT,CASSQHRDSGRLAFF
once,TRBV5-1,TRBJ1-3,TRBD1,TGCGCCAGCAGCTGGGGACAGGCCGCTGAAAACACCATATATTTT,CASSWGQAAENTIYF
NA,TRBV6-2/TRBV6-3,TRBJ2-7,NA,TGTGCCAGCAGTTACTATCGGGGCTCCTACGAGCAGTACTTC,CASSYYRGSYEQYF